Included here is one TCR beta chain sequence, with context. Measured with immunoSEQ multiplex PCR; TCRdb has only the in-frame clones, and not every one. The profile shows approximately 18,000 clones, 81% of them singletons. This record comes from a study of ipilimumab plus nivolumab after autologous stem cell transplantation. Study context: A median of roughly eight nivolumab and a few ipilimumab doses were given.

Germline assignment: CDR1 MNHEY and CDR2 SMNVEV (reference sequence). V shed 4 bases and J shed 2 bases, with 11 bases lying between them. CDR3 length equals 15 residues. This chain links TRBV27 with TRBJ2-2; D not resolved. This receptor was identified in a male donor with diffuse large B-cell lymphoma. Here the sequenced sample was PBMCs, taken in a trial of ipilimumab plus nivolumab as post-transplant consolidation. The CDR3: CASSYKRRNTGELFF. The CDR3 nucleotides are TGTGCCAGCAGTTATAAACGACGAAACACCGGGGAGCTGTTTTTT.